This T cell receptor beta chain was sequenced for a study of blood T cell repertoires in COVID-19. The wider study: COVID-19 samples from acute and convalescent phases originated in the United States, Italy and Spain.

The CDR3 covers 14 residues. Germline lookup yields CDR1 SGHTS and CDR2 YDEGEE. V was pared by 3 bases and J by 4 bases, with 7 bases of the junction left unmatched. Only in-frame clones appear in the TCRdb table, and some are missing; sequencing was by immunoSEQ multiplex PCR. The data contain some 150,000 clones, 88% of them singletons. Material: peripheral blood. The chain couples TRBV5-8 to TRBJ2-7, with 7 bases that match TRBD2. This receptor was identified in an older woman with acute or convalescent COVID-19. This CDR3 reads CASSSGTTWYEQYF. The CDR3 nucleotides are TGTGCCAGCAGCTCCGGGACTACTTGGTACGAGCAGTACTTC. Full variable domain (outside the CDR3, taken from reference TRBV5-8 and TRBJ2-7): EAGVTQSPTHLIKTRGQQATLRCSPISGHTSVYWYQQALGLGLQFLLWYDEGEERNRGNFPPRFSGRQFPNYSSELNVNALELEDSALYLCASSSGTTWYEQYFGPGTRLTVT.